This T cell receptor beta chain came from a study of CD8+ T cells in alopecia areata. This clone has only a few counts. The antigen is not known. RNA, once extracted, was reverse transcribed into cDNA for use as the sequencing template. TCRdb's table, derived via immunoSEQ multiplex PCR, lists solely in-frame clones and lacks some. This table holds around 100,000 clones, roughly three fifths found once. Study observations and caveats: Scalp clonality, together with expanded CD8+ clones among the top 100, fell significantly with tofacitinib. With patients, TCR sharing proved less clear than in mice, a difference possibly related to HLA. It was observed that many expanded lesional clones persisted in scalp and blood during tofacitinib. Alphabeta T cells residing in normal skin are also sequenced in scalp samples.

Treatment indicated: oral pan-JAK inhibitor, 5-10 mg twice daily. The receptor was derived from a human donor with alopecia areata. This material consisted of CD4+ T cells sorted from blood, taken at week 24, from a patient treated with tofacitinib.

The CDR3 nucleotides read TGTGCCAGCAGCCAAGATCTAGGCAGGGTAGGAAACACCATATATTTT. Encoded protein: CASSQDLGRVGNTIYF. The genes are TRBV4-2 and TRBJ1-3; maybe TRBD1 (5 bases). V lost 0 bases and J 4 bases, leaving 13 bases between the germline ends. The CDR3 contains 16 residues. Per the germline V gene, CDR1 is LGHNA and CDR2 is YNFKEQ.